The 20 T cell receptor beta chains reported below all come from one sample, sequenced in a study of cytomegalovirus exposure and HLA in healthy donors. Primers: 60 Vbeta forward and 13 Jbeta reverse. Produced via immunoSEQ multiplex PCR; TCRdb's table is partial and in-frame only. The repertoire has some 190,000 clones, about four fifths of them found once; the top ten carry 1.5% to 2%. Sequenced: PBMCs. Receptors originate from a woman in her thirties in good health and CMV-seronegative.

CDR3 region: CASSLRLAGGINEQFF. The CDR3 nucleotides read TGCGCCAGCAGCTTGCGGCTAGCGGGGGGGATTAATGAGCAGTTCTTC. This rearrangement joins TRBV5-1 to TRBJ2-1; 12 positions match TRBD2. Germline CDR1 SGHRS, CDR2 YFSETQ. V lost 1 base and J lost 7; bases outside the gene matches: 6. The CDR3 is made up of 16 amino acids.

The chain uses TRBV15 and TRBJ1-1; maybe TRBD1 (6 bases). The germline gives CDR1 LNHNV, CDR2 YYDKDF (reference sequence). The V gene lost 4 bases and the J gene lost 5 bases, with 11 bases spanning the gap. The CDR3 is 13 amino acids. CDR3 DNA: TGTGCCACCAGCATTCACAGGGTTACTGAAGCTTTCTTT. Translated, it gives CATSIHRVTEAFF.

The chain is built from TRBV6-1 and TRBJ2-7; TRBD2 might be the D (6 bases). V was cut by 2 bases and J by 1 base, with 12 bases left in between. CDR1 MNHNS and CDR2 SASEGT come from the germline V gene. The CDR3 sequence is 15 residues long. The CDR3 is CASSEWRGPSYEQYF. CDR3 DNA: TGTGCCAGCAGTGAATGGAGGGGCCCGTCCTACGAGCAGTACTTC.

CDR3 nucleotides: TGCGCCAGCAGCATAGGACACCTGGATGGCTACACCTTC. Amino acid sequence: CASSIGHLDGYTF. This chain connects TRBV5-1 to TRBJ1-2, with a weak D call TRBD1 (5 bases). Trimming took 4 bases from V and 6 from J, leaving 13 bases between them. CDR3 size: 13 residues. Looked up from germline, CDR1 is SGHRS and CDR2 is YFSETQ.

The CDR3 loop reads CASNDPSGGAEQFF. CDR3 in DNA: TGCGCCAGCAATGACCCTAGCGGGGGAGCTGAGCAGTTCTTC. This rearrangement joins TRBV5-1 to TRBJ2-1; 10 bases are a match to TRBD2. This CDR3 spans 14 amino acids. CDR1 is SGHRS and CDR2 is YFSETQ in the germline V gene. V gave up 6 bases and J gave up 9 bases; unmatched junction bases: 9.

The genes are TRBV5-6 and TRBJ1-1; 9 nucleotides match TRBD1. Germline V gene sequence: CDR1 SGHDT, CDR2 YYEEEE. The trim removed 1 base at V and 3 bases at J, leaving 10 bases unmatched. CDR3 size: 17 residues. The CDR3: CASSLTGTGFLDTEAFF. The CDR3 nucleotides read TGTGCCAGCAGCTTGACCGGGACAGGGTTTTTGGACACTGAAGCTTTCTTT.

The V and J genes are TRBV5-4 and TRBJ2-7, with 7 nucleotides matching TRBD1. The CDR3 consists of 16 residues. CDR1 SGHNT and CDR2 YYREEE come from the germline V gene (reference sequence). Trimming at V came to 0 bases and at J to 4 bases, leaving 10 bases not matched to a gene. The chain's CDR3 is CASSLGLPGQLYEQYF. The CDR3 DNA follows: TGTGCCAGCAGCTTGGGCCTTCCGGGACAGCTGTACGAGCAGTACTTC.

The gene calls are TRBV5-5 and TRBJ2-3; D is possibly TRBD2 (6 bases). The germline CDR1 and CDR2 sequences are SGHKS and YYEKEE (reference sequence). This CDR3 region has 13 residues. V was cut by 0 bases and J by 8 bases, with 10 bases left in between. The CDR3 sequence: CASSLGEVGTQYF. DNA for the CDR3: TGTGCCAGCAGCTTGGGGGAGGTGGGTACGCAGTATTTT.

V usage is TRBV14 and J usage is TRBJ2-2, with TRBD2 matching over 7 bases. Germline values: CDR1 SGHDN, CDR2 FVKESK. The J segment lost 7 bases and the V segment lost 4 bases, leaving 9 bases of the junction unmatched. This CDR3 comprises 15 residues. CDR3 sequence (DNA): TGTGCCAGCAGCCTTCAGCGGGGTTGGATCGGGGAGCTGTTTTTT. Protein sequence: CASSLQRGWIGELFF.

This chain links TRBV4-1 with TRBJ1-2; 11 nucleotides match TRBD1. CDR3 length: 14 residues. Germline V gives CDR1 MGHRA, CDR2 YSYEKL. V was clipped by 2 bases and J by 7 bases; unmatched bases: 3. The CDR3 DNA reads TGCGCCAGCAGCCAACCCGGGACAGGGGGTGGCTACACCTTC. Residues: CASSQPGTGGGYTF.

This clone has just a few counts. The CDR3, as DNA: TGTGCCAGCAGTACAGGGGATAATTCACCCCTCCACTTT. Protein product: CASSTGDNSPLHF. V and J are TRBV2 and TRBJ1-6, with TRBD1 matching over 7 bases. In germline, CDR1 is SNHLY, CDR2 FYNNEI. The CDR3 extends over 13 amino acids. J gave up 5 bases and V 5 bases, and 0 bases lay outside the gene matches.

The chain recombines TRBV2 with TRBJ2-1; 8 bases fit TRBD2. This CDR3 is built from 15 residues. Germline CDR1 is SNHLY and CDR2 is FYNNEI. J was trimmed by 0 bases and V by 5 bases; bases with no gene match: 3. CDR3 DNA: TGTGCCAGCAGTACCGGGACTAGCTCCTACAATGAGCAGTTCTTC. It translates to CASSTGTSSYNEQFF.

The genes are TRBV9 and TRBJ1-1; D unclear. CDR1 is SGDLS and CDR2 is YYNGEE in the germline V gene. The CDR3 is made up of 15 amino acids. V lost 0 bases to trimming and J lost 2 bases, with 11 bases between them. Written as DNA, the CDR3 is TGTGCCAGCAGCGTAGGACGGCAGGCCAACACTGAAGCTTTCTTT. Protein sequence: CASSVGRQANTEAFF.

The J gene is TRBJ2-7, the V gene TRBV27; a possible D gene is TRBD2 (5 bases). This CDR3 is 15 amino acids long. The germline CDR1 and CDR2 sequences are MNHEY and SMNVEV (reference sequence). V was cut by 3 bases and J by 4 bases, with 16 bases left in between. In nucleotides, the CDR3 is TGTGCCAGCAGTTTCTCCCATGCGGGTAATTACGAGCAGTACTTC. Translated, it gives CASSFSHAGNYEQYF.

The chain couples TRBV7-3 to TRBJ1-6; unclear D gene. The V end lost 4 bases, the J end lost 4 bases, and 8 bases lay between the germline ends. Germline CDR1 and CDR2: SGHTA and FQGTGA. CDR3 length: 14 residues. In nucleotides, the CDR3 is TGTGCCAGCAGCTCGACGGAGTATAATTCACCCCTCCACTTT. It encodes CASSSTEYNSPLHF.

V and J are TRBV6-1 and TRBJ1-4; maybe TRBD1 (5 bases). This CDR3 is built from 16 residues. Germline V gene lookup returns CDR1 MNHNS and CDR2 SASEGT. With 2 bases removed from V and 8 bases from J, the gap between germline ends came to 18 bases. The CDR3 loop reads CASSEPAGGIREKLFF. The CDR3 region has the DNA TGTGCCAGCAGTGAACCGGCCGGGGGGATCCGGGAAAAACTGTTTTTT.

This rearrangement joins TRBV6-6 to TRBJ1-6; D possibly corresponds to TRBD1 (5 bases). The germline V gene encodes CDR1 MNHNY and CDR2 SVGAGI (reference sequence). Trimming cost V 7 bases and J 6 bases, with 19 bases left between them. CDR3 size: 16 residues. CDR3 nucleotides: TGTGCCAGCACCCGAGGCGGGGGGGACTTTAATTCACCCCTCCACTTT. It encodes CASTRGGGDFNSPLHF.

V usage is TRBV30 and J usage is TRBJ1-4; D possibly corresponds to TRBD1 (5 bases). Between the trimmed V and J ends, which lost 0 bases and 5 bases, there was a span of 16 bases. Germline CDR1 and CDR2: GTSNPN and SVGIG (reference sequence). The CDR3 has 16 residues. For the CDR3, the DNA is TGTGCCTGGAGTGTCCCGACGGGGGGACGGAATGAAAAACTGTTTTTT. Its protein is CAWSVPTGGRNEKLFF.

The chain combines TRBV30 with TRBJ1-2; D is undetermined. Germline-derived CDR1 and CDR2 are GTSNPN and SVGIG (reference sequence). The CDR3 is made up of 11 amino acids. Between the trimmed V and J ends, which lost 0 bases and 11 bases, there was a span of 10 bases. This chain's CDR3 is CAWSVSAAYTF. CDR3 DNA: TGTGCCTGGAGTGTAAGTGCTGCGTACACCTTC.

This clone was counted once. The J gene is TRBJ2-7, the V gene TRBV7-3; tentatively, D is TRBD1 (6 bases). Trimming removed 5 bases at V and 7 bases at J, with 18 bases between. The CDR3 sequence is 14 residues long. CDR1 and CDR2 from the germline V gene are SGHTA and FQGTGA. CDR3 amino acids: CASSPSTGLREQYF. In DNA, the CDR3 is TGTGCCAGCAGCCCATCGACAGGACTGAGGGAGCAGTACTTC.